This T cell receptor beta chain was sequenced in a study of cytomegalovirus exposure and HLA in healthy donors. Broader study findings: Confirmation in vitro established that a few CMV-associated chains were specific for CMV antigens. Follow-up analysis found HLA locus-dependent TCR association rates, highest for DRB1 and lowest for HLA-C.

Concerning this clone itself: The antigen is not known.

Primers: 60 Vbeta forward and 13 Jbeta reverse. As handled by the study authors: Later work found roughly 80 million unique TCR beta chains, with 10 million to 14 million shared. Here immunoSEQ multiplex PCR was the method, and the copy in TCRdb shows in-frame clones only, minus some. V and J calls plus clone size are reproduced from that table; the DNA served to infer D and trimming. Its clone listing holds about 60,000 clones. Trimming took off 1 base at V and 6 bases at J, with 4 bases between the two ends. Germline CDR1 and CDR2: SGHVS and FQNEAQ. CDR3 size: 12 residues. This clonotype was obtained from a young woman in good health and CMV-seronegative. The sequenced sample consisted of PBMCs. This chain uses TRBV7-8 with TRBJ1-5; no clear D gene. CDR3 sequence (DNA): TGTGCCAGCAGCTTAGTCGGTCAGCCCCAGCATTTT. Protein product: CASSLVGQPQHF. Supplemented by reference TRBV7-8 and TRBJ1-5, the full variable domain reads GAGVSQSPRYKVAKRGQDVALRCDPISGHVSLFWYQQALGQGPEFLTYFQNEAQLDKSGLPSDRFFAERPEGSVSTLKIQRTQQEDSAVYLCASSLVGQPQHFGDGTRLSIL.